This passage covers 11 T cell receptor beta chains from one sample sequenced in a study of regulatory T cells in long-lasting Graves disease. Time point denoted: newly diagnosed GD, antithyroid drugs for less than 3 months. Extracted PBMC RNA gave rise to the TCR library. In building TCR beta libraries, iRepertoire HTBI primers were used together with Arm-PCR of CDR3 regions. TCRdb analysed the multiplex PCR reads with MiXCR anew, one entry per CDR3 protein. The sample contains 510,000 or so distinct CDR3 sequences, 12% of which appear only once. This same sample was also part of a study on T cells in Graves' hyperthyroidism and ophthalmopathy.

The sample here was peripheral blood mononuclear cells (PBMCs), taken at new diagnosis, from a patient treated with antithyroid drugs. These receptors all come from a woman aged 30 to 39 with Graves disease.

In this sample, this clonotype turned up many times. The chain employs TRBV7-9 and TRBJ1-1; D remains unclear. Germline CDR1 and CDR2: SEHNR and FQNEAQ (reference sequence). There are 14 residues in the CDR3. The ends were cut back, 7 bases at V and 5 bases at J, with 17 bases in the middle. This CDR3 is CASNRYKEGTEAFF. In DNA, the CDR3 is TGTGCCAGCAACCGTTATAAGGAAGGGACTGAAGCTTTCTTT.

Of note for this clonotype: It differs at one base from a far larger clone, so likely a read error. J is TRBJ2-3 and V is TRBV12-3 or TRBV12-4; D uncertain. This CDR3 is built from 15 residues. DNA of the CDR3: TGTGCCAGCAGTTTAACGAGCACACGGAACACTGAAACTTTCTTT. This gives the protein CASSLTSTRNTETFF.

This clonotype was counted many times. The CDR3 region is CASSQEGLEWNNEQFF. The CDR3 nucleotides are TGTGCCAGCAGCCAAGAGGGACTAGAGTGGAACAATGAGCAGTTCTTC. V is TRBV14 and J is TRBJ2-1; the match to TRBD2 covers 8 bases. The CDR3 consists of 16 residues. The germline gives CDR1 SGHDN, CDR2 FVKESK. With V trimmed by 0 bases and J by 5 bases, 6 bases remained unmatched.

There are many counts of this clonotype. The CDR3 DNA sequence: TGTGCCAGCAGTACCTGGAATGAAAAACTGTTTTTT. Encoded protein: CASSTWNEKLFF. The chain recombines TRBV28 with TRBJ1-4, with D unresolved. V shed 5 bases and J shed 5 bases, with 6 bases lying between them. Germline V gene data show CDR1 as MDHEN and CDR2 as SYDVKM. The CDR3 is 12 residues long.

The sample holds a few counts of this clonotype. This sequence joins TRBV9 and TRBJ2-7, with D perhaps TRBD1 (5 bases). Looked up from germline, CDR1 is SGDLS and CDR2 is YYNGEE. The CDR3 contains 14 residues. Deletions cut 0 bases from V and 5 bases from J, with 12 bases between. The CDR3 region is CASSVGIGVDEQYF. Here the CDR3 DNA reads TGTGCCAGCAGCGTAGGTATAGGGGTCGACGAGCAGTACTTC.

In its sample, this clonotype was seen many times. V and J are TRBV28 and TRBJ2-7; D is tentatively TRBD1 or TRBD2 (5 bases each). Germline CDR1 is MDHEN and CDR2 is SYDVKM. V dropped 1 base and J dropped 4 bases, with 14 bases sitting between them. The CDR3 is made up of 15 amino acids. This CDR3 is CASSLSGTAVYEQYF. In nucleotides, the CDR3 is TGTGCCAGCAGTTTATCGGGGACGGCGGTGTACGAGCAGTACTTC.

This clonotype was counted between two and nine times. J is TRBJ1-1 and V is TRBV6-1, with D hard to call. V lost 7 bases and J 4 bases, leaving 16 bases between the germline ends. This CDR3 is built from 14 residues. Germline V gene data show CDR1 as MNHNS and CDR2 as SASEGT. The CDR3 DNA sequence: TGTGCCAGCATGCCGGGAAGGATTAGCACTGAAGCTTTCTTT. It translates to CASMPGRISTEAFF.

This clonotype was seen ten or more times. V gene TRBV20-1 combines with J gene TRBJ2-5; 8 nucleotides line up with TRBD1. The CDR3 consists of 14 residues. Germline V lookup: CDR1 DFQATT, CDR2 SNEGSKA (reference sequence). J was trimmed by 2 bases and V by 0 bases; bases with no gene match: 2. The CDR3 reads CSARDHRGQETQYF. The CDR3, as DNA: TGCAGTGCTAGAGATCACAGGGGGCAAGAGACCCAGTACTTC.

This clonotype was counted many times. The rearrangement links TRBV19 to TRBJ1-3; D might be TRBD1 (6 bases). The V gene lost 1 base and the J gene lost 2 bases, with 12 bases spanning the gap. CDR3 length: 16 residues. The germline V gene encodes CDR1 LNHDA and CDR2 SQIVND (reference sequence). The CDR3 protein is CASSIVRTAAGNTIYF. CDR3 nucleotide sequence: TGTGCCAGTAGTATAGTTCGGACAGCGGCTGGAAACACCATATATTTT.

Ten or more counts support this clonotype. This chain links TRBV2 with TRBJ1-4; D is perhaps TRBD1 (5 bases). The V and J ends lost 7 bases and 7 bases respectively, with 10 bases between them. The CDR3 is made up of 12 amino acids. Per the germline V gene, CDR1 is SNHLY and CDR2 is FYNNEI. The CDR3 is CASTDIGEKLFF. CDR3 nucleotide sequence: TGTGCCAGCACGGACATAGGTGAAAAACTGTTTTTT.

V and J are TRBV5-1 and TRBJ2-5; D remains unclear. Germline V gene data show CDR1 as SGHRS and CDR2 as YFSETQ. The length of the CDR3 is 14 residues. With 0 bases removed from V and 4 bases from J, the gap between germline ends came to 10 bases. The CDR3 nucleotides read TGCGCCAGCAGCTTGGACGGCCCTGGAGAGACCCAGTACTTC. As protein: CASSLDGPGETQYF.